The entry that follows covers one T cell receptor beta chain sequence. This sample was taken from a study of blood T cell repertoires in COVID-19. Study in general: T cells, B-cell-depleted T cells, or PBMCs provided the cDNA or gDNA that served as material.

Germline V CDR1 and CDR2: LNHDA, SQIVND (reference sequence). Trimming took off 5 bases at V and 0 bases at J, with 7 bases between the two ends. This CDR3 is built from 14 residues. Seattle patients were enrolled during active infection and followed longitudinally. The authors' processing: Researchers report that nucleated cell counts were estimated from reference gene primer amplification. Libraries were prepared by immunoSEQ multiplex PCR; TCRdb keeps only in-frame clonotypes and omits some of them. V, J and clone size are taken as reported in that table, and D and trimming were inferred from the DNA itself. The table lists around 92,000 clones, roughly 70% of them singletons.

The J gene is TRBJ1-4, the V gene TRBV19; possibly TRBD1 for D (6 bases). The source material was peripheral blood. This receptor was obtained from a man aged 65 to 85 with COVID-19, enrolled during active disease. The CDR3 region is CASSHRATNEKLFF. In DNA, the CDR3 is TGTGCCAGTAGTCACAGGGCAACTAATGAAAAACTGTTTTTT.